This TCR beta chain was documented in a study of T cells in Graves' hyperthyroidism and ophthalmopathy (dated by TCRdb to between 2018 and 2021). Background on the whole study: Peripheral blood was collected at initial diagnosis, before any treatment. After blood sampling, hyperthyroidism patients were treated with methimazole at a starting dose of 30 mg daily, and ophthalmopathy patients were treated with high-dose intravenous methylprednisolone. TCR V-J signatures able to tell the groups apart were searched for in a discovery cohort of 90 to 100 patients, of whom around 42 had Graves' ophthalmopathy and around 57 had stable Graves' hyperthyroidism. The paper describes TCR Vbeta CDR3 sequencing of 120 to 150 peripheral blood samples, made up of 43 ophthalmopathy patients, roughly 80 hyperthyroidism patients and roughly 17 progressor patients. Prospective prediction of ophthalmopathy was tested in an independent validation cohort of under 20 hyperthyroidism patients and 17 patients who later progressed to ophthalmopathy. For training and testing, the 95 to 100 patients in the discovery cohort were randomly divided in a 7:3 ratio. In addition, the study compared T-cell repertoires in thyroid tissue and in blood from several Graves' hyperthyroidism patients. What the study reported, not specific to this receptor: Most expanded thyroid clonotypes (frequency above 0.001) were also detected in blood, a finding suggesting that blood repertoires may reflect thyroid immune responses. No statistical method was used to fix the sample size in advance, and group allocation was not hidden from the investigators. A 13 V-J signature model separated ophthalmopathy from stable hyperthyroidism, with 87.88% sensitivity and 81.08% specificity in cross-validation and 80%/75% in testing. In validation, the model predicted progression to ophthalmopathy with 55% to 71% sensitivity and 72.22% specificity, a median of about 6.7 months before onset.

Amplification of TCR beta CDR3 regions was carried out from RNA transcripts. For the first round of RT-PCR on the TCR CDR3, the HTBI primer set was used together with the Qiagen OneStep RT-PCR kit. A second multiplex PCR round built the libraries, followed by size selection and purification. Sequencing of the libraries was done on an Illumina HiSeq2000 using paired-end 100 bp reads. Under the source paper's analysis protocol: SOAPnuke was used to process the raw data, throwing out any read that contained adapters or uncalled bases, had a mean Phred below 15, or lacked an exact constant-primer or identifier match. High-quality paired reads were merged with COPE v1.2.5, and unique nucleotide sequences were defined as clonotypes. MiTCR v1.1 was used to align the clonotypes against IMGT TRBV, TRBD and TRBJ reference segments. Only V-J combinations with frequency above 0.0001, covering about 99% of repertoires, were analysed. The TCS score was defined as F50 (clonal expansion) divided by E x V (chaos), with BLOSUM62-based TCRdist calculated between CDR3 peptides within each V-J. Welch's t-statistics and random forest reduced 500 to 550 V-J features to 13, which were used in a naive Bayes classifier (R e1071). Through fastp at Q25 and MiXCR, TCRdb rebuilt clones from the public reads, retaining in-frame beta chains. Every entry covers one CDR3 protein and lists the most common genes and DNA from its rows. TCRdb, not the original authors, processed these V and J calls. The sample has fewer than 550,000 distinct CDR3 sequences on record, around 24% of them singletons. In total, the top ten clones hold around 10% of the sample.

The germline ends are 23 bases apart after V is trimmed by 4 bases and J by 2 bases. CDR1 SGHAT and CDR2 FQDESV are derived from the germline V gene (reference sequence). From its cysteine to its phenylalanine, the CDR3 spans 18 amino acids. The only DNA kept is the CDR3, 54 bases in frame from the first base. This clonotype was detected a few times. The antigen this receptor binds is unknown. No quality values exist for individual bases; no much larger clone is one base distant. Ophthalmopathy patients had moderately to severely active disease, with a Clinical Activity Score of 3 or more, a NOSPECS grade of 4 or more, and a disease duration of less than 3 months. Patients with uncontrolled infections, other autoimmune diseases, pregnancy or lactation were excluded. Clinical symptoms, serum thyroxine and TRAb, thyroid ultrasound, and orbital computed tomography formed the basis for the diagnoses. PBMCs were isolated from about 9 ml of fresh peripheral blood by Ficoll-Paque density gradient centrifugation. Total RNA was extracted with Trizol reagent, and quality was checked on an Agilent 2100 Bioanalyzer.

The rearranged chain carries TRBV11-1 and TRBJ2-5; the D gene cannot be resolved beyond TRBD1 or TRBD2, each matching 5 bases. The sequence came from a young woman with Graves' ophthalmopathy. The sequenced sample was blood. The nucleotides read TGTGCCAGCAGCTCCTTTTCGGGGCACTACGATAAGCAAGAGACCCAGTACTTC. Its protein reads: CASSSFSGHYDKQETQYF.